The rows below give T cell receptor beta chains drawn from one sample of a study of siplizumab effects on memory and regulatory T cells. Only in-frame clones appear in the TCRdb table, and some are missing; sequencing was by immunoSEQ multiplex PCR. The sample yields about 100,000 clones, around 90% seen once. The sequenced material came from Tregs sorted from blood. The receptors originated from a human donor in good health. CDR3s include the opening cysteine and the closing phenylalanine or tryptophan. A D gene is named only where the DNA matches it firmly.

TGTGCCAGCAGCTTATTTACAGGGGGCAGTGGGGCCAACGTCCTGACTTTC,CASSLFTGGSGANVLTF,TRBJ2-6,TRBD1,TRBV7-3
TGTGCCAGCAGCCGAGGTAGACAGGAGAGCACAGATACGCAGTATTTT,CASSRGRQESTDTQYF,TRBJ2-3,.,TRBV14
TGCGCCAGCAGCTTTTGGACAGACACAGATACGCAGTATTTT,CASSFWTDTDTQYF,TRBJ2-3,.,TRBV5-1
TGTGCCTGGAGTGTACTGGGGGGGTATCGTGCTGAAGCTTTCTTT,CAWSVLGGYRAEAFF,TRBJ1-1,.,TRBV30
TGTGCCAGCCTGGGACAGGGAAGTACCGGGGAGCTGTTTTTT,CASLGQGSTGELFF,TRBJ2-2,TRBD1,TRBV6-1
TGCGCCAGCAGCTTCCTAGCGGGAGGCACAGATACGCAGTATTTT,CASSFLAGGTDTQYF,TRBJ2-3,TRBD2,TRBV5-1
TGCAGCGTCTACCCTTTCGGCGGTAACACCGGGGAGCTGTTTTTT,CSVYPFGGNTGELFF,TRBJ2-2,.,TRBV29-1
TGTGCCAGCTCACCTAACACGGGCACCCCCGGCGGTGGCTACACCTTC,CASSPNTGTPGGGYTF,TRBJ1-2,.,TRBV18
TGTGCCAGCAGCCAAGGAATACCGGGACAGGGGGCGAGAGATACGCAGTATTTT,CASSQGIPGQGARDTQYF,TRBJ2-3,TRBD1,TRBV16
TGTGCCAGCAGCTTACAGGGGGCTCAAGAGACCCAGTACTTC,CASSLQGAQETQYF,TRBJ2-5,TRBD1,TRBV7-9
TGTGCCAGCAGCTTAGCGGGGACAGGGGGCACTGAAGCTTTCTTT,CASSLAGTGGTEAFF,TRBJ1-1,TRBD1,TRBV7-9
TGTGCCAGCACCCAACCGGGGCTCTATGGCTACACCTTC,CASTQPGLYGYTF,TRBJ1-2,.,TRBV28
TGTGCCAGCTCAGCTCCAGGCAGCTCCTACGAGCAGTACTTC,CASSAPGSSYEQYF,TRBJ2-7,.,TRBV18
TGTGCCAGCAGCTTAAGCCCAGGGAGCTATGGCTACACCTTC,CASSLSPGSYGYTF,TRBJ1-2,.,TRBV7-9
TGTGCCAGCAGCGCCCCGCGCGGGGGAAGTGACGGGAACACTGAAGCTTTCTTT,CASSAPRGGSDGNTEAFF,TRBJ1-1,.,TRBV5-6